One T cell receptor beta chain is described in this entry. Its antigen remains unknown. This sample was taken from a study of regulatory and conventional T cells in RAG deficiency. Using immunoSEQ multiplex PCR, the repertoire was profiled, and TCRdb retains in-frame clones only, with some absent. The profile shows approximately 22,000 clones, 95% to 97% of them singletons. The CDR3 is 14 residues long. CDR1 SGHVS and CDR2 FQNEAQ come from the germline V gene. V lost 7 bases, J lost 3 bases, and 6 bases stayed unmatched. Notes on the study in general: RAG-deficient patients showed markedly lower Shannon entropy and higher Simpson indices than control T-cell subsets. Patient subsets had shorter CDR3s; Omenn Treg-Tconv overlap exceeded 80%.

The sorted conventional CD4+ T cells were CD25-low and CD127-high, with genomic DNA sequenced. These same data were also listed under a study on regulatory T cells. That report notes: The PCR used 52 TRBV and 13 TRBJ primers. In patients, unique TRB V-J pairs were restricted and V/J usage skewed, especially in Tregs.

The receptor comes from a human donor in good health. The chain is built from TRBV7-8 and TRBJ1-2, with TRBD1 matching over 9 bases. Sequenced input: CD25- CD4+ T cells sorted from blood. CDR3 coding DNA: TGTGCCAGCACCAGGACAGGGGTGGACTATGGCTACACCTTC. As protein: CASTRTGVDYGYTF.